This T cell receptor beta chain was captured in a study of cytomegalovirus exposure and HLA in healthy donors. Assay used: immunoSEQ multiplex PCR; TCRdb lists only in-frame clones, some missing. Altogether 130,000 to 150,000 clones are present, approximately 86% being singletons, with the ten largest covering less than 5.5%. This TCR was sampled from a man in his late teens or twenties in good health and CMV-seropositive. Sequencing input: PBMCs.

The CDR3 coding sequence is TGTGCCAGCAGCTCCAGCTCCTACAATGAGCAGTTCTTC. Its translation: CASSSSSYNEQFF. The gene calls are TRBV11-3 and TRBJ2-1; D is unresolved. Germline CDR1 is SGHNT and CDR2 is YENEEA. V gave up 4 bases and J gave up 0 bases, with 4 bases separating them. The CDR3 is 13 residues long.